This T cell receptor beta chain comes out of a study of T-cell reconstitution after alpha-beta-depleted transplantation in children. This CDR3 is built from 15 residues. The V segment lost 6 bases and the J segment 2 bases; nucleotides outside the gene matches: 8. For TCRbeta, the library was prepared with unique molecular identifiers. TCRdb called the PCR reads again in MiXCR, with one record for every CDR3 protein. The sample yields around 92,000 distinct CDR3 sequences, 12% seen once. This clonotype was recorded at least ten times. The input for sequencing was PBMCs from the stem cell graft donor, taken from the stem cell graft. The gene calls are TRBV12-3 or TRBV12-4 and TRBJ2-3, with 7 bases matching TRBD2. This TCR came from a human donor who donated a stem cell graft to a child with inherited bone marrow failure. CDR3 residues: CASRELAALTDTQYF. The CDR3 coding sequence is TGTGCCAGCAGAGAGCTAGCGGCCCTCACAGATACGCAGTATTTT.